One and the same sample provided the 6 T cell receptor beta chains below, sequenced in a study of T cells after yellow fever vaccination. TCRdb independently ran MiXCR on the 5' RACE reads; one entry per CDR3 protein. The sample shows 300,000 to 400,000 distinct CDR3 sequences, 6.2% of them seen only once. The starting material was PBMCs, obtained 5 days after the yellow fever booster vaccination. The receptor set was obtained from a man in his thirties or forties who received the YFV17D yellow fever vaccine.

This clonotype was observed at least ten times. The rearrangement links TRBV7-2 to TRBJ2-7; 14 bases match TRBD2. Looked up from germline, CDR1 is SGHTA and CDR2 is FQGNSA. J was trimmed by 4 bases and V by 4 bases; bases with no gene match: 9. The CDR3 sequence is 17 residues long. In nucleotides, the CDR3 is TGTGCCAGCAGCTCCCCGGGGAGACTAGCGGGAGGGTACGAGCAGTACTTC. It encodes CASSSPGRLAGGYEQYF.

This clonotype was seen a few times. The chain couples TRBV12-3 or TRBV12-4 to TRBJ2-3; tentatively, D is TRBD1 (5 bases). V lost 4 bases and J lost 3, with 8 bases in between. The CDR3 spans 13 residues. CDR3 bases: TGTGCCAGCAGTTCAGGGTGGACAGATACGCAGTATTTT. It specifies CASSSGWTDTQYF.

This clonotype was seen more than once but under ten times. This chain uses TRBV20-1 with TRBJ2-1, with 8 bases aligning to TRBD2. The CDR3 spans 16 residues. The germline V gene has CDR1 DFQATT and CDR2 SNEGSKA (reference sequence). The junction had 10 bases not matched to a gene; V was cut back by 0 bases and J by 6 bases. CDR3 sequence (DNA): TGCAGTGCTAGAGATAGAGGCGGGAGGTCGATCAATGAGCAGTTCTTC. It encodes CSARDRGGRSINEQFF.

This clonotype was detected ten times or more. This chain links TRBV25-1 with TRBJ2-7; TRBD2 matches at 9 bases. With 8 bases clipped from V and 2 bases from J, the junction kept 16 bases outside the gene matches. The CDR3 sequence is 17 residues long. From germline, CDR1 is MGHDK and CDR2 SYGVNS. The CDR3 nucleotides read TGTGCCAGCTCATCAGCGGGGGGAGACAGGACCCCCTACGAGCAGTACTTC. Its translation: CASSSAGGDRTPYEQYF.

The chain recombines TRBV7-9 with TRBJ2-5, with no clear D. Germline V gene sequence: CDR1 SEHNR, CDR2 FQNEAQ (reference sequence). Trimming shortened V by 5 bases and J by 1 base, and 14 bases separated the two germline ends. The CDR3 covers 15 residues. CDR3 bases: TGTGCCAGCAGCGCAGACGTATCGCTCCAAGAGACCCAGTACTTC. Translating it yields CASSADVSLQETQYF.

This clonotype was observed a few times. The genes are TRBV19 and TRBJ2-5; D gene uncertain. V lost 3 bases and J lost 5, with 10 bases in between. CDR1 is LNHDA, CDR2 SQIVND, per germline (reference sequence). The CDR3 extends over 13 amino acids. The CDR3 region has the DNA TGTGCCAGTAGTATTAGTAGTCGGGAGACCCAGTACTTC. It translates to CASSISSRETQYF.